Each of the 25 T cell receptor beta chains below was sequenced from the same sample in a study of CD4 and CD8 cells across lung adenocarcinoma regions. TCRdb called the PCR reads again in MiXCR, with one record for every CDR3 protein. The sample consists of 9,000 or so distinct CDR3 sequences, about 50% of them appearing once. The sequenced sample consisted of CD8+ T cells from the margin of a lung tumor. Every receptor here comes from a female donor with lung adenocarcinoma. The CD4 and CD8 labels of this study may be unreliable.

This clonotype was picked up one time. The chain carries TRBV20-1 and TRBJ1-1, with D unclear. The CDR3 totals 15 residues. Trimming left V 0 bases short and J 0 bases short, with 11 bases between. The germline V gene has CDR1 DFQATT and CDR2 SNEGSKA (reference sequence). The CDR3 nucleotides read TGCAGTGCTAGAGATGGTACCAGCTTGAACACTGAAGCTTTCTTT. It yields the protein CSARDGTSLNTEAFF.

In its sample, this clonotype was seen a few times. The V and J genes are TRBV20-1 and TRBJ2-1; unclear D gene. CDR1 and CDR2 (germline): DFQATT, SNEGSKA (reference sequence). Trimming removed 5 bases from V and 8 bases from J, with 10 bases in between. The CDR3 loop spans 11 amino acids. The CDR3 here is CSADQAYEQFF. For the CDR3, the DNA is TGCAGTGCTGACCAAGCCTATGAGCAGTTCTTC.

Details on this clonotype: Germline is not matched at one junction end, which may reflect a read error. The genes are TRBV11-2 and TRBJ1-4; no definite D call. Germline CDR1 SGHAT, CDR2 FQNNGV. This CDR3 comprises 10 residues. As DNA, the CDR3 is TGTGCCAGCAGCCTGTACCGGCCCCTTTTT. This sequence encodes CASSLYRPLF.

The J gene is TRBJ2-5, the V gene TRBV6-5, with 7 bases identical to TRBD2. J was trimmed by 2 bases and V by 4 bases; bases with no gene match: 7. The CDR3 contains 15 residues. Germline V CDR1 and CDR2: MNHEY, SVGAGI. The DNA for the CDR3 is TGTGCCAGCAGTTTTGGGGGGGTAGCGCAAGAGACCCAGTACTTC. This codes for CASSFGGVAQETQYF.

Only a few counts were recorded for this clonotype. This chain joins TRBV10-3 and TRBJ1-5, with D unresolved. Germline V lookup: CDR1 ENHRY, CDR2 SYGVKD. The V gene lost 5 bases and the J gene lost 0 bases, with 8 bases spanning the gap. The CDR3 is 14 residues long. CDR3 in DNA: TGTGCCATCAGTCCCCAGATTAGCAATCAGCCCCAGCATTTT. It translates to CAISPQISNQPQHF.

The genes are TRBV6-1 and TRBJ2-1; D tentatively reads TRBD1 or TRBD2 (5 bases each). The J call is doubtful: the DNA matches TRBJ2-4 better. Per germline, CDR1 MNHNS and CDR2 SASEGT. The CDR3 covers 14 residues. CDR3: CASMVPGQGETQYF. The DNA for the CDR3 is TGTGCCAGCATGGTGCCGGGTCAGGGAGAGACTCAGTACTTC.

In this sample, this clonotype turned up a few times. V is TRBV27 and J is TRBJ1-5; 10 bases line up with TRBD1. V gave up 2 bases and J gave up 2 bases; unmatched junction bases: 6. Germline V CDR1 and CDR2: MNHEY, SMNVEV (reference sequence). The CDR3 is 17 amino acids. The CDR3 DNA reads as TGTGCCAGCAGTTTACTCACTGGGACAGGGGGCAATCAGCCCCAGCATTTT. This codes for CASSLLTGTGGNQPQHF.

V usage is TRBV5-3 and J usage is TRBJ2-1; a weak D match, TRBD2 (5 bases). TRBV5-3 carries the ORF label, with uncertain function. The V end was cut by 4 bases, the J end by 10 bases, with 12 bases between. This CDR3 is 12 amino acids long. DNA of the CDR3: TGTGCCAGAAGCATCGGACGGAGGGAGCAGTTCTTC. Residues: CARSIGRREQFF.

This clonotype was found a few times. The chain has TRBV11-1 and TRBJ2-5; no reliable D call. Germline CDR1 and CDR2: SGHAT and FQDESV (reference sequence). The V end was cut by 1 base, the J end by 4 bases, with 1 base between. CDR3 size: 11 residues. This chain's CDR3 is CASSLGETQYF. The CDR3 DNA follows: TGTGCCAGCAGCTTAGGAGAGACCCAGTACTTC. The entire variable domain, with the rest obtained from reference TRBV11-1 and TRBJ2-5, is as follows: EAEVAQSPRYKITEKSQAVAFWCDPISGHATLYWYRQILGQGPELLVQFQDESVVDDSQLPKDRFSAERLKGVDSTLKIQPAELGDSAMYLCASSLGETQYFGPGTRLLVL.

A word on this clonotype: This CDR3 is missing its conserved last phenylalanine or tryptophan, likely due to a read error. Because the CDR3's place on the DNA is in doubt, the DNA is left out and the CDR3 is given as listed by TCRdb. The chain is built from TRBV21-1 and TRBJ2-5; the table calls TRBD2, which could not be checked here. TRBV21-1 represents a pseudogene. The CDR3 is 10 residues long, ends included. CDR3: CGHQPAQGPA.

This clonotype is labeled medium-sized. V usage is TRBV6-1 and J usage is TRBJ2-5; D perhaps matches TRBD1 (5 bases). With 3 bases removed from V and 7 bases from J, the gap between germline ends came to 9 bases. There are 12 residues in the CDR3. Germline V gene sequence: CDR1 MNHNS, CDR2 SASEGT. CDR3 nucleotide sequence: TGTGCCAGCAGTGAGGTAGGGGTGACCCAGTACTTC. This sequence encodes CASSEVGVTQYF.

This clonotype was recorded at least ten times. The rearrangement links TRBV12-3 or TRBV12-4 to TRBJ2-2, with D unclear. The V end lost 5 bases, the J end lost 9 bases, and 7 bases lay between the germline ends. The CDR3 is 11 residues long. The CDR3 protein is CASSPSRELFF. Written as DNA, the CDR3 is TGTGCCAGCAGTCCCAGTCGGGAGCTGTTTTTT.

A remark on this clonotype: Germline is not matched at one junction end, which may reflect a read error. J is TRBJ2-4 and V is TRBV28, with 9 nucleotides matching TRBD2. Germline loops: CDR1 MDHEN, CDR2 SYDVKM. The CDR3 sequence is 19 residues long. CDR3 sequence: CASTLDVAGGGLDKNTQYF. DNA of the CDR3: TGTGCCAGCACCTTGGATGTGGCGGGAGGGGGGCTAGACAAAAACACTCAGTACTTC.

The V and J genes are TRBV7-2 and TRBJ1-4, with 7 nucleotides matching TRBD1. V gave up 5 bases and J gave up 5 bases; unmatched junction bases: 20. CDR1 is SGHTA and CDR2 is FQGNSA in the germline V gene. The length of the CDR3 is 19 residues. CDR3 amino acids: CASSNWDSFGIVRNEKLFF. The CDR3 bases are TGTGCCAGCAGCAACTGGGACAGCTTCGGAATAGTCCGGAATGAAAAACTGTTTTTT.

The V gene is TRBV28, the J gene TRBJ2-1; D is possibly TRBD2 (5 bases). Trimming cost V 5 bases and J 9 bases, with 14 bases left between them. Germline V CDR1 and CDR2: MDHEN, SYDVKM. The CDR3 totals 13 residues. CDR3 nucleotide sequence: TGTGCCAGCAGTCCCCTACTAGTTGGTGAGCAGTTCTTC. It translates to CASSPLLVGEQFF.

This clonotype has more than one count but fewer than ten. The chain employs TRBV6-5 and TRBJ2-1, with 11 bases fitting TRBD2. CDR3 length: 14 amino acids. Trimming took 5 bases from V and 3 from J; bases not matched to a gene: 0. Per the germline V gene, CDR1 is MNHEY and CDR2 is SVGAGI. CDR3: CASSTSGSYNEQFF. CDR3 nucleotides: TGTGCCAGCAGTACTAGCGGGAGCTACAATGAGCAGTTCTTC.

This chain connects TRBV6-2 or TRBV6-3 to TRBJ2-4, with 8 nucleotides matching TRBD2. Looked up from germline, CDR1 is MNHEY and CDR2 is SVGEGT. The CDR3 is made up of 12 amino acids. With 6 bases clipped from V and 13 bases from J, the junction kept 8 bases outside the gene matches. The CDR3 loop reads CASSPGTSLQYF. The CDR3 DNA follows: TGTGCCAGCAGCCCTGGGACTAGTTTGCAGTACTTC.

For this clonotype: Mismatch with germline at one junction end may stem from a read error. The rearrangement joins TRBV6-1 to TRBJ2-5; perhaps TRBD1 as D (5 bases). The CDR3 length is 17 residues. Germline V gene sequence: CDR1 MNHNS, CDR2 SASEGT. The DNA of the CDR3 is TGTGCCAGCAGTGAAGCGCTTAAAACGGGTGTTTCCGGACACATGTTCTTC. Amino acids: CASSEALKTGVSGHMFF.

This clonotype has a handful of counts. This chain joins TRBV7-6 and TRBJ2-1; 7 nucleotides match TRBD2. The length of the CDR3 is 15 residues. Unmatched junction bases numbered 2, after V lost 3 bases and J lost 0 bases. Looked up from germline, CDR1 is SGHVS and CDR2 is FNYEAQ. This CDR3 is CASSLTSSSYNEQFF. Written as DNA, the CDR3 is TGTGCCAGCAGCTTGACTAGCAGCTCCTACAATGAGCAGTTCTTC. The full variable domain, rest sourced from reference TRBV7-6 and TRBJ2-1, is GAGVSQSPRYKVTKRGQDVALRCDPISGHVSLYWYRQALGQGPEFLTYFNYEAQQDKSGLPNDRFSAERPEGSISTLTIQRTEQRDSAMYRCASSLTSSSYNEQFFGPGTRLTVL.

The V and J genes are TRBV5-1 and TRBJ1-1; no reliable D call. The germline gives CDR1 SGHRS, CDR2 YFSETQ. The CDR3 length is 13 residues. The V gene lost 0 bases and the J gene lost 11 bases, with 14 bases spanning the gap. CDR3 DNA sequence: TGCGCCAGCAGCTTGGACGCCAGCTTGGACGCTTTCTTT. Translated, it gives CASSLDASLDAFF.

This sequence joins TRBV6-5 and TRBJ2-5; 8 bases are a match to TRBD2. CDR1 and CDR2 from the germline V gene are MNHEY and SVGAGI. CDR3 length: 20 amino acids. V was pared by 0 bases and J by 2 bases, with 17 bases of the junction left unmatched. This chain's CDR3 is CASSYSIGAGGPSWQETQYF. The CDR3 coding sequence is TGTGCCAGCAGTTACTCGATAGGCGCGGGAGGACCTAGTTGGCAAGAGACCCAGTACTTC.

This chain joins TRBV3-1 and TRBJ2-1; a weak D match, TRBD2 (5 bases). TRBJ2-7 explains the end of the DNA better; the J call may be wrong. Germline-derived CDR1 and CDR2 are LGHDT and YNNKEL (reference sequence). This CDR3 is built from 14 residues. CDR3 bases: TGTGCCAGCAGCCTCACCGGGATCTCCTACGAGCAGTACTTC. This translates into CASSLTGISYEQYF.

Remarks on this clonotype: A read error may produce the germline difference seen at one junction end. The rearrangement joins TRBV27 to TRBJ2-3; maybe TRBD1 (7 bases). Per the germline V gene, CDR1 is MNHEY and CDR2 is SMNVEV (reference sequence). This CDR3 spans 16 amino acids. DNA for the CDR3: TGTGCCAGCAGCTCTCCGGGGGCTGTCGGGACAGATGCGCAGTATTTC. Encoded protein: CASSSPGAVGTDAQYF.

This clonotype was picked up a small number of times. This chain joins TRBV4-1 and TRBJ2-7; either TRBD1 or TRBD2 may fit D (5 bases each). There are 14 residues in the CDR3. CDR1 and CDR2 (germline): MGHRA, YSYEKL. The V gene lost 4 bases and the J gene lost 4 bases, with 14 bases spanning the gap. The DNA of the CDR3 is TGCGCCAGCAGCCGGCGGTGGGGGAGTTACGAGCAGTACTTC. Protein sequence: CASSRRWGSYEQYF.

This clonotype was seen just once. J is TRBJ2-5 and V is TRBV6-1; 9 nucleotides match TRBD1. Germline CDR1 reads MNHNS; CDR2 reads SASEGT. This CDR3 has 16 residues. V shed 6 bases and J 8 bases; nucleotides not matched to a gene: 16. CDR3 region: CASSPHRDRAQNTQYF. Here the CDR3 DNA reads TGTGCCAGCAGCCCCCACCGGGACAGGGCCCAAAACACCCAGTACTTC.